This T cell receptor (beta chain) emerged from a study of T-cell memory formation after mild COVID-19. Study as a whole: TCR clusters largely stayed donor specific. Broader study findings: Some clones that responded turned up in pre-infection memory, which suggests that cross-reactive memory joined in. Clones contracting day 15 to 85 were balanced CD4/CD8; later expanders leaned CD4+.

The TCR alpha and TCR beta cDNA libraries, bearing sample barcodes and UMIs, were generated by 5'RACE using constant-segment primers. TCRdb re-analysed the 5' RACE reads in MiXCR, keeping a single row per CDR3 protein. Altogether under 650,000 distinct CDR3 sequences are present, more than 15% being singletons, with the ten largest covering 12%. This clonotype occurred many times. The antigen is unknown. The V gene lost 0 bases and the J gene lost 1 base, with 9 bases spanning the gap. This CDR3 contains 15 residues. Germline CDR1 is DFQATT and CDR2 is SNEGSKA (reference sequence). The rearrangement links TRBV20-1 to TRBJ2-2; D possibly corresponds to TRBD1 (5 bases). This sequence originates from an adult woman who had mild COVID-19 (a few samples of this study predate the infection). Cell type and time point are not known. Sequences were obtained from PBMCs or a T cell subset sorted from them (not recorded which). The CDR3 protein is CSARDRRVNTGELFF. CDR3 in DNA: TGCAGTGCTAGAGATCGCAGGGTGAACACCGGGGAGCTGTTTTTT.